This is a list of T cell receptor beta chains from one sample in a study of memory CD4+ T cells and cytomegalovirus serostatus. The protocol was immunoSEQ multiplex PCR, while the TCRdb copy is restricted to in-frame clones and leaves out a portion. The profile shows about 61,000 clones, 82% of them singletons. Sequencing input: memory CD4+ T cells from blood. The receptor set was obtained from an adult in good health and CMV-seronegative. The CDR3 runs from the conserved cysteine through the conserved F or W. Fields, in order: clone size, D gene, J gene, CDR3 length, V gene, CDR3 DNA, CDR3 protein. The D gene is left open where the match is weak. Clone sizes are given selectively: once, few, many, or a class where the clone is expanded.

abundance: -
d_gene: -
j_gene: TRBJ1-3
len: 15
v_gene: TRBV30
CDR3nt: TGTGCCTGGAGTCCCCCCAGCTACTCTGGAAACACCATATATTTT
CDR3aa: CAWSPPSYSGNTIYF

abundance: -
d_gene: -
j_gene: TRBJ1-1
len: 17
v_gene: TRBV7-2
CDR3nt: TGTGCCAGCAGCTTACAGCAGGGTAATATCCGGAACACTGAAGCTTTCTTT
CDR3aa: CASSLQQGNIRNTEAFF

abundance: -
d_gene: -
j_gene: TRBJ2-1
len: 12
v_gene: TRBV10-3
CDR3nt: TGTGCCATCACCGGGGATTACAATGAGCAGTTCTTC
CDR3aa: CAITGDYNEQFF

abundance: -
d_gene: -
j_gene: TRBJ2-1
len: 13
v_gene: TRBV4-2
CDR3nt: TGTGCCAGCAGCCCGACTAGGTGGGATGAGCAGTTCTTC
CDR3aa: CASSPTRWDEQFF

abundance: -
d_gene: TRBD2
j_gene: TRBJ2-3
len: 17
v_gene: TRBV7-2
CDR3nt: TGTGCCAGCAGCTTCCCGGGACTAGCATCGGGGGCAGATACGCAGTATTTT
CDR3aa: CASSFPGLASGADTQYF

abundance: -
d_gene: TRBD1
j_gene: TRBJ2-3
len: 14
v_gene: TRBV28
CDR3nt: TGTGCCAGCAGTCGGGACAGGGGAGCAGATACGCAGTATTTT
CDR3aa: CASSRDRGADTQYF

abundance: -
d_gene: -
j_gene: TRBJ1-2
len: 17
v_gene: TRBV7-2
CDR3nt: TGTGCCAGCAGCTTAGCGCCGGGGCGTTCCGCTAACTATGGCTACACCTTC
CDR3aa: CASSLAPGRSANYGYTF

abundance: -
d_gene: TRBD2
j_gene: TRBJ2-3
len: 16
v_gene: TRBV5-1
CDR3nt: TGCGCCAGCAGGCGTACCCCGGGACTAGCGGCTGATACGCAGTATTTT
CDR3aa: CASRRTPGLAADTQYF

abundance: -
d_gene: -
j_gene: TRBJ2-6
len: 15
v_gene: TRBV18
CDR3nt: TGTGCCAGCTCACCGTCTTACTCTGGGGCCAACGTCCTGACTTTC
CDR3aa: CASSPSYSGANVLTF

abundance: -
d_gene: -
j_gene: TRBJ2-7
len: 11
v_gene: TRBV11-2
CDR3nt: TGTGCCAGTTCCTTGACCTACGAGCAGTACTTC
CDR3aa: CASSLTYEQYF

abundance: few
d_gene: -
j_gene: TRBJ1-2
len: 11
v_gene: TRBV25-1
CDR3nt: TGTGCCAGCAGTGTGGGGTGGGGCTACACCTTC
CDR3aa: CASSVGWGYTF

abundance: -
d_gene: TRBD2
j_gene: TRBJ2-7
len: 15
v_gene: TRBV9
CDR3nt: TGTGCCAGCAGTGTTTCTAGCGGGGATACCTACGAGCAGTACTTC
CDR3aa: CASSVSSGDTYEQYF

abundance: -
d_gene: -
j_gene: TRBJ2-2
len: 16
v_gene: TRBV18
CDR3nt: TGTGCCAGCTCACTCACCCCTTTTGCGAACACCGGGGAGCTGTTTTTT
CDR3aa: CASSLTPFANTGELFF

abundance: -
d_gene: TRBD1
j_gene: TRBJ1-2
len: 14
v_gene: TRBV4-2
CDR3nt: TGTGCCAGCAGCCAAAGACAGGGGATGGGTGGCTACACCTTC
CDR3aa: CASSQRQGMGGYTF

abundance: -
d_gene: TRBD2
j_gene: TRBJ2-2
len: 14
v_gene: TRBV18
CDR3nt: TGTGCCAGCCCAAGCGGGGGGAACACCGGGGGGCTGTTTTTT
CDR3aa: CASPSGGNTGGLFF

abundance: -
d_gene: -
j_gene: TRBJ2-7
len: 13
v_gene: TRBV10-1
CDR3nt: TGCGCCAGCAGCGTTATCGTTGAGTCCGAGCAGTACTTC
CDR3aa: CASSVIVESEQYF

abundance: -
d_gene: TRBD1
j_gene: TRBJ2-7
len: 14
v_gene: TRBV5-1
CDR3nt: TGCGCCAGCCGGCGAGGGACAGCGACACAGGAGCAGTACTTC
CDR3aa: CASRRGTATQEQYF

abundance: -
d_gene: TRBD2
j_gene: TRBJ2-4
len: 16
v_gene: TRBV2
CDR3nt: TGTGCCAGCAGTGAGGGTCTAGCGGGAGCCAAAAACATTCAGTACTTC
CDR3aa: CASSEGLAGAKNIQYF

abundance: -
d_gene: -
j_gene: TRBJ2-7
len: 14
v_gene: TRBV10-3
CDR3nt: TGTGCCATCAGTGGGAAGGCGGGCATATACGAGCAGTACTTC
CDR3aa: CAISGKAGIYEQYF

abundance: -
d_gene: -
j_gene: TRBJ1-5
len: 14
v_gene: TRBV12-5
CDR3nt: TGTGCTAGTGCCCCCACAACTAATAATCAGCCCCAGCATTTT
CDR3aa: CASAPTTNNQPQHF

abundance: -
d_gene: -
j_gene: TRBJ1-1
len: 13
v_gene: TRBV5-1
CDR3nt: TGCGCCAGCAGCTTGGGGTTGTCGGCTGAAGCTTTCTTT
CDR3aa: CASSLGLSAEAFF

abundance: -
d_gene: -
j_gene: TRBJ2-3
len: 12
v_gene: TRBV6-6
CDR3nt: TGTGCCAGCAGCCGGGACACAGATACGCAGTATTTT
CDR3aa: CASSRDTDTQYF

abundance: -
d_gene: -
j_gene: TRBJ2-7
len: 11
v_gene: TRBV10-3
CDR3nt: TGTGCCATCAAGGGGGTGTACGAGCAGTACTTC
CDR3aa: CAIKGVYEQYF

abundance: -
d_gene: -
j_gene: TRBJ1-5
len: 15
v_gene: TRBV28
CDR3nt: TGTGCCAGCAGCAACAGGGTGAAGGGCAATCAGCCCCAGCATTTT
CDR3aa: CASSNRVKGNQPQHF

abundance: -
d_gene: -
j_gene: TRBJ2-1
len: 15
v_gene: TRBV30
CDR3nt: TGTGCCTGGAGTTGGGGTATGGGCTCCTACAATGAGCAGTTCTTC
CDR3aa: CAWSWGMGSYNEQFF

abundance: -
d_gene: TRBD2
j_gene: TRBJ2-1
len: 17
v_gene: TRBV4-2
CDR3nt: TGTGCCAGCAGCCGCCTGCCCCGGCGGGAGGGGGGGAATGAGCAGTTCTTC
CDR3aa: CASSRLPRREGGNEQFF

abundance: -
d_gene: -
j_gene: TRBJ2-6
len: 15
v_gene: TRBV7-2
CDR3nt: TGTGCCAGCAGCTTTTGGCGGTATGGGGCCAACGTCCTGACTTTC
CDR3aa: CASSFWRYGANVLTF

abundance: -
d_gene: -
j_gene: TRBJ2-5
len: 11
v_gene: TRBV11-2
CDR3nt: TGTGCCAGCAGCAGGGGGGAGACCCAGTACTTC
CDR3aa: CASSRGETQYF

abundance: -
d_gene: -
j_gene: TRBJ1-3
len: 13
v_gene: TRBV14
CDR3nt: TGTGCCAGCAGCCAAGTAGCCGGAAACACCATATATTTT
CDR3aa: CASSQVAGNTIYF

abundance: -
d_gene: TRBD2
j_gene: TRBJ2-1
len: 14
v_gene: TRBV30
CDR3nt: TGTGCCTGGAGTGTTGCGGGGGGGGCTCGGGAGCAGTTCTTC
CDR3aa: CAWSVAGGAREQFF

abundance: -
d_gene: -
j_gene: TRBJ2-7
len: 16
v_gene: TRBV7-3
CDR3nt: TGTGCCAGCAGCTTAAATCCTGTGAGAAGGACCTACGAGCAGTACTTC
CDR3aa: CASSLNPVRRTYEQYF

abundance: -
d_gene: -
j_gene: TRBJ2-3
len: 17
v_gene: TRBV11-2
CDR3nt: TGTGCCAGCAGCCGCTCCCGTGCAGGGGCCAGCACAGATACGCAGTATTTT
CDR3aa: CASSRSRAGASTDTQYF

abundance: few
d_gene: -
j_gene: TRBJ1-1
len: 13
v_gene: TRBV7-2
CDR3nt: TGTGCCAGCAGCTTAGGGCGGAACACTGAAGCTTTCTTT
CDR3aa: CASSLGRNTEAFF

abundance: -
d_gene: -
j_gene: TRBJ1-2
len: 13
v_gene: TRBV30
CDR3nt: TGTGCCTGGAGTGTACCAGAGCTCTATGGCTACACCTTC
CDR3aa: CAWSVPELYGYTF

abundance: once
d_gene: -
j_gene: TRBJ1-2
len: 13
v_gene: TRBV29-1
CDR3nt: TGCAGCGTTGAAAGAGAGACAAGCTATGGCTACACCTTC
CDR3aa: CSVERETSYGYTF

abundance: -
d_gene: TRBD1
j_gene: TRBJ2-2
len: 15
v_gene: TRBV11-3
CDR3nt: TGTGCCAGCAGCCTCGACAGGGAAAACACCGGGGAGCTGTTTTTT
CDR3aa: CASSLDRENTGELFF

abundance: -
d_gene: TRBD1
j_gene: TRBJ2-1
len: 14
v_gene: TRBV2
CDR3nt: TGTGCCACACTCCGGGACAGGGTTTACAATGAGCAGTTCTTC
CDR3aa: CATLRDRVYNEQFF

abundance: -
d_gene: -
j_gene: TRBJ1-1
len: 15
v_gene: TRBV29-1
CDR3nt: TGCAGCGTTATCAGGGGCACGGCGGGTGACACTGAAGCTTTCTTT
CDR3aa: CSVIRGTAGDTEAFF

abundance: -
d_gene: -
j_gene: TRBJ1-5
len: 18
v_gene: TRBV21-1
CDR3nt: TGTGCCAGCAGCCCCAGGGAGACAGGGCCCTATAGCAATCAGCCCCAGCATTTT
CDR3aa: CASSPRETGPYSNQPQHF

abundance: -
d_gene: -
j_gene: TRBJ2-3
len: 16
v_gene: TRBV11-2
CDR3nt: TGTGCCAGCAGCTTAGGATCGGGGGCTAGCACAGATACGCAGTATTTT
CDR3aa: CASSLGSGASTDTQYF

abundance: -
d_gene: TRBD1
j_gene: TRBJ2-5
len: 18
v_gene: TRBV5-1
CDR3nt: TGCGCCAGCAGCTTCGCTCCGGGACAGGGGATAGGAGGAGAGACCCAGTACTTC
CDR3aa: CASSFAPGQGIGGETQYF